Listed below are T cell receptor beta chains from one sample, sequenced in a study of OX40 agonist ivuxolimab in advanced cancers. Assay used: immunoSEQ multiplex PCR; TCRdb lists only in-frame clones, some missing. The data contain around 58,000 clones, 75% to 90% of them singletons. The sample consisted of CD4+ or CD8+ T cells sorted from blood, taken in a trial of the OX40 agonist ivuxolimab. Every receptor here comes from an adult with an advanced solid tumor such as melanoma, head and neck, liver or kidney cancer. The CDR3 runs from the conserved cysteine through the conserved F or W. A D gene is named only where the DNA matches it firmly. Clone size is not always given. Where it is, it says once, few, many or a class for expanded clones.

-,TRBV11-2,TRBJ1-5,few,CASSLEQNQPQHF,TGTGCCAGCAGCTTAGAACAGAATCAGCCCCAGCATTTT
-,TRBV5-5,TRBJ2-7,once,CASSLVAGSGREQYF,TGTGCCAGCAGCTTGGTGGCAGGGAGCGGACGGGAGCAGTACTTC
-,TRBV13,TRBJ2-7,-,CASSTPGTTFEQYF,TGTGCCAGCAGCACCCCCGGGACAACGTTCGAGCAGTACTTC
-,TRBV11-2,TRBJ1-4,-,CASSLGGATNEKLFF,TGTGCCAGCAGCTTAGGCGGGGCAACTAATGAAAAACTGTTTTTT
TRBD2,TRBV5-4,TRBJ2-2,-,CASSLAGRANTGELFF,TGTGCCAGCAGCTTAGCGGGGAGAGCGAACACCGGGGAGCTGTTTTTT
-,TRBV12-5,TRBJ2-3,-,CASGLVLGTARTDTQYF,TGTGCTAGTGGTTTGGTACTAGGGACGGCGCGCACAGATACGCAGTATTTT
-,TRBV19,TRBJ2-7,-,CASSPQGLDEQYF,TGTGCCAGTAGTCCCCAGGGTTTGGACGAGCAGTACTTC
TRBD2,TRBV7-6,TRBJ2-1,-,CASSLGAGGSYNEQFF,TGTGCCAGCAGCTTAGGAGCGGGGGGCTCCTACAATGAGCAGTTCTTC
-,TRBV20-1,TRBJ1-2,-,CSARDAYGYTF,TGCAGTGCTAGAGACGCTTATGGCTACACCTTC
-,TRBV2,TRBJ2-3,-,CASSGGDTDTQYF,TGTGCCAGCAGTGGCGGGGACACAGATACGCAGTATTTT
TRBD2,TRBV15,TRBJ2-1,-,CATSRVAGGYNEQFF,TGTGCCACCAGCAGAGTAGCGGGAGGTTACAATGAGCAGTTCTTC
-,TRBV5-4,TRBJ1-2,-,CASSLARSQGSSGYTF,TGTGCCAGCAGCTTGGCGAGGTCGCAGGGGTCGTCTGGCTACACCTTC
-,TRBV18,TRBJ2-1,-,CASSPFADNEQFF,TGTGCCAGCTCACCATTTGCAGACAATGAGCAGTTCTTC
-,TRBV29-1,TRBJ1-5,-,CSVGQGDQPQHF,TGCAGCGTTGGGCAAGGGGATCAGCCCCAGCATTTT
TRBD2,TRBV28,TRBJ2-7,-,CASSLPSGSRPEQYF,TGTGCCAGCAGTTTACCTAGCGGATCAAGGCCCGAGCAGTACTTC
-,TRBV7-6,TRBJ1-2,few,CASGSNYGYTF,TGTGCCAGCGGTTCTAACTATGGCTACACCTTC
-,TRBV30,TRBJ1-5,once,CAWSKGPGGAQHF,TGTGCCTGGAGCAAGGGACCAGGTGGAGCCCAGCATTTT
-,TRBV30,TRBJ1-1,-,CAWGNDGNTEAFF,TGTGCCTGGGGGAATGACGGGAACACTGAAGCTTTCTTT
TRBD1,TRBV6-5,TRBJ1-1,-,CASSYSKGGFTEAFF,TGTGCCAGCAGTTACTCGAAAGGGGGCTTCACTGAAGCTTTCTTT
-,TRBV29-1,TRBJ1-2,-,CSVDLPYGYTF,TGCAGCGTTGATCTTCCTTATGGCTACACCTTC
-,TRBV6-4,TRBJ2-5,-,CASSDSRGTPDAETQYF,TGTGCCAGCAGTGACTCGAGGGGGACACCCGATGCGGAGACCCAGTACTTC
-,TRBV5-1,TRBJ1-1,-,CASSLALNTEAFF,TGCGCCAGCAGCTTGGCCCTGAACACTGAAGCTTTCTTT
-,TRBV6-6,TRBJ2-2,-,CASSSRGGTTGELFF,TGTGCCAGCAGTTCCCGGGGCGGGACCACCGGGGAGCTGTTTTTT
-,TRBV28,TRBJ1-5,-,CASSLWTGDQPQHF,TGTGCCAGCAGTTTATGGACAGGAGATCAGCCCCAGCATTTT
TRBD2,TRBV10-1,TRBJ2-1,-,CASSVEGGPNEQFF,TGCGCCAGCAGTGTAGAGGGAGGGCCCAATGAGCAGTTCTTC
-,TRBV5-1,TRBJ2-2,-,CASSPLGRRTGELFF,TGCGCCAGCAGCCCCCTCGGCCGAAGGACCGGGGAGCTGTTTTTT
TRBD2,TRBV7-9,TRBJ2-3,once,CASSLGLASSTDTQYF,TGTGCCAGCAGCTTAGGACTAGCGAGTAGCACAGATACGCAGTATTTT
-,TRBV5-1,TRBJ2-1,few,CASSLVGDSYNEQFF,TGCGCCAGCAGCTTGGTGGGGGACTCCTACAATGAGCAGTTCTTC
TRBD2,TRBV5-1,TRBJ2-1,-,CATSPGGPSDEQFF,TGCGCCACCTCTCCGGGGGGGCCCTCGGATGAGCAGTTCTTC
-,TRBV18,TRBJ2-7,-,CASSQSRGYEQYF,TGTGCCAGCTCTCAGAGCAGGGGCTACGAGCAGTACTTC
-,TRBV5-4,TRBJ2-3,-,CASSFVYGTQYF,TGTGCCAGCAGCTTTGTTTACGGTACGCAGTATTTT
-,TRBV11-3,TRBJ1-3,few,CASSSDGNTIYF,TGTGCCAGCAGCTCAGATGGAAACACCATATATTTT
-,TRBV29-1,TRBJ1-4,-,CSVEGGGREVFF,TGCAGCGTTGAGGGTGGAGGCCGAGAAGTGTTTTTT
-,TRBV11-2,TRBJ2-1,-,CASSMQIKGEQFF,TGTGCCAGCAGCATGCAGATTAAGGGTGAGCAGTTCTTC
TRBD2,TRBV19,TRBJ2-1,-,CASTLGLAGSNEQFF,TGTGCCAGTACCCTGGGACTAGCGGGGTCCAATGAGCAGTTCTTC
TRBD1,TRBV28,TRBJ2-4,-,CASSLMGQGATYF,TGTGCCAGCAGTTTAATGGGACAGGGGGCGACGTACTTC
-,TRBV5-1,TRBJ2-1,-,CASSYFSGSSYNEQFF,TGCGCCAGCAGCTATTTTAGCGGTTCGTCCTACAATGAGCAGTTCTTC
-,TRBV5-8,TRBJ1-5,once,CASSLDPGGYSNQPQHF,TGTGCCAGCAGCTTGGATCCGGGAGGCTATAGCAATCAGCCCCAGCATTTT
-,TRBV6-5,TRBJ2-2,-,CASSYIGLGGGELFF,TGTGCCAGCAGTTATATCGGACTAGGGGGCGGGGAGCTGTTTTTT
TRBD1,TRBV18,TRBJ2-1,-,CASSSTGVTYNEQFF,TGTGCCAGCTCTTCGACAGGGGTAACCTACAATGAGCAGTTCTTC
-,TRBV5-6,TRBJ1-5,-,CASSLDRDQPQHF,TGTGCCAGCAGCTTGGACAGAGATCAGCCCCAGCATTTT
TRBD2,TRBV5-1,TRBJ2-7,-,CASSLSLAGSEQYF,TGCGCCAGCAGCTTGAGTCTAGCGGGCAGCGAGCAGTACTTC
-,TRBV6-5,TRBJ2-2,-,CASTRTTGNTGELFF,TGTGCCAGCACCCGAACGACAGGGAACACCGGGGAGCTGTTTTTT
-,TRBV27,TRBJ1-2,-,CATSARGGSYGYTF,TGTGCCACTTCTGCGCGGGGGGGCAGCTATGGCTACACCTTC
TRBD2,TRBV7-9,TRBJ2-5,-,CASSVSGQLGGETQYF,TGTGCCAGCAGTGTTAGCGGGCAATTGGGGGGAGAGACCCAGTACTTC
TRBD1,TRBV10-1,TRBJ2-2,once,CASSEGGQFGELFF,TGCGCCAGCAGTGAAGGGGGACAGTTCGGGGAGCTGTTTTTT
-,TRBV10-3,TRBJ1-4,once,CAISESSHGNNEKLFF,TGTGCCATCAGTGAGTCGTCTCACGGAAATAATGAAAAACTGTTTTTT